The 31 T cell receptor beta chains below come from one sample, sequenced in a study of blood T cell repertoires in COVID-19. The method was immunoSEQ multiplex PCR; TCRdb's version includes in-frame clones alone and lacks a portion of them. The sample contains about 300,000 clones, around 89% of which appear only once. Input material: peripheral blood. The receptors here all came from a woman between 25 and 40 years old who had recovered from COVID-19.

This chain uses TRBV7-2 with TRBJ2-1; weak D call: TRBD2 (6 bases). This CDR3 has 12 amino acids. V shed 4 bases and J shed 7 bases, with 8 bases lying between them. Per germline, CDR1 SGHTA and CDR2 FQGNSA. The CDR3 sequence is CASSSRENEQFF. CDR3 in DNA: TGTGCCAGCAGCTCCCGGGAGAATGAGCAGTTCTTC.

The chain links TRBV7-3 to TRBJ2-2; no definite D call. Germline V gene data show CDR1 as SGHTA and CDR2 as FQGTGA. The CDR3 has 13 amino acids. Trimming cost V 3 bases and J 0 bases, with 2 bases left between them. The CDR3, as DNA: TGTGCCAGCAGCTTCGCGAACACCGGGGAGCTGTTTTTT. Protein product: CASSFANTGELFF.

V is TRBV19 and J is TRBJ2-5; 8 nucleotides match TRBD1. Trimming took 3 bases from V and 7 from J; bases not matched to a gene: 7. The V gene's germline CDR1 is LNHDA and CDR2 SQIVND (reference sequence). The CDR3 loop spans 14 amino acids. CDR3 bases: TGTGCCAGTAGTATCGTCGGACAGGGAGGGACCCAGTACTTC. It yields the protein CASSIVGQGGTQYF.

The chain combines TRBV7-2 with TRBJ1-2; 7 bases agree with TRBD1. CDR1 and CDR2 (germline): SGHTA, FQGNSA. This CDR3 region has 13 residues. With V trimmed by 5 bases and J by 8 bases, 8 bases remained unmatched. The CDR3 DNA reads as TGTGCCAGCAGCCTAGGGAGGGGGCAGGGCTACACCTTC. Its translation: CASSLGRGQGYTF.

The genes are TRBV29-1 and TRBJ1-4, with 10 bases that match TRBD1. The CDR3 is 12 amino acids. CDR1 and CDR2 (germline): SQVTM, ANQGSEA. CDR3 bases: TGCGGGACAGGGGCAACTAATGAAAAACTGTTTTTT. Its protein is CGTGATNEKLFF.

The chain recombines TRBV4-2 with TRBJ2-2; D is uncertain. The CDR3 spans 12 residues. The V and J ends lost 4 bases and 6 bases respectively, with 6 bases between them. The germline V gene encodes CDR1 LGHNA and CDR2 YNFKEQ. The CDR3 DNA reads TGTGCCAGCAGCCCCAGGTCCGGGGAGCTGTTTTTT. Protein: CASSPRSGELFF.

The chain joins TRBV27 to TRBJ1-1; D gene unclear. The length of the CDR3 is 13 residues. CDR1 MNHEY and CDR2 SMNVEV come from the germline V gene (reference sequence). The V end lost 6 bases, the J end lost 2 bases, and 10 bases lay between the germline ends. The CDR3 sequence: CASSRRENTEAFF. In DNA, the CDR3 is TGTGCCAGCAGCCGACGGGAAAACACTGAAGCTTTCTTT.

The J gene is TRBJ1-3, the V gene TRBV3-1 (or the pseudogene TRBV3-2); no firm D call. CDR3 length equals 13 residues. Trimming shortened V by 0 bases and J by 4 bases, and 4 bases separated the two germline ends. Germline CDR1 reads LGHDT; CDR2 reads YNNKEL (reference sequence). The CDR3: CASSQDRGNTIYF. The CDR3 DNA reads TGTGCCAGCAGCCAAGACAGAGGAAACACCATATATTTT.

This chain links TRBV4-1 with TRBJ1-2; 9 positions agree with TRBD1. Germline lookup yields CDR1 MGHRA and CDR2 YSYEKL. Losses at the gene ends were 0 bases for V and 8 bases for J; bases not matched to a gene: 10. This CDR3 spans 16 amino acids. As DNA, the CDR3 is TGCGCCAGCAGCCAAGAATTGTACAGGGGGCGCGTAGGCTACACCTTC. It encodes CASSQELYRGRVGYTF.

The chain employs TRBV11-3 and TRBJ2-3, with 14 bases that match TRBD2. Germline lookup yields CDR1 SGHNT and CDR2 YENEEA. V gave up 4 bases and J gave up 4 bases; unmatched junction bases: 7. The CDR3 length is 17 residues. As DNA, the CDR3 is TGTGCCAGCAGCTCCTCCGGACTAGCGGGGGGAGCAGATACGCAGTATTTT. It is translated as CASSSSGLAGGADTQYF.

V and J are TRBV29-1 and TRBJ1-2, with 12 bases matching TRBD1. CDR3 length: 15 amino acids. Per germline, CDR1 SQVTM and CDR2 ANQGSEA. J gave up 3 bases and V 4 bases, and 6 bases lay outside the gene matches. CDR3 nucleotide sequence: TGCAGCGTTGGGGGACAGGGGGCAAATGACTATGGCTACACCTTC. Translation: CSVGGQGANDYGYTF.

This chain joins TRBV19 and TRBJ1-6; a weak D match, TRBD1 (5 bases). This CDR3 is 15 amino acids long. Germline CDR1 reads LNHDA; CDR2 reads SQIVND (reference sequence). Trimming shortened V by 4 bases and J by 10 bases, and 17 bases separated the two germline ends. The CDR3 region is CASSTITVAGSPLHF. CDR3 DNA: TGTGCCAGTAGTACAATTACTGTTGCAGGGTCACCCCTCCACTTT.

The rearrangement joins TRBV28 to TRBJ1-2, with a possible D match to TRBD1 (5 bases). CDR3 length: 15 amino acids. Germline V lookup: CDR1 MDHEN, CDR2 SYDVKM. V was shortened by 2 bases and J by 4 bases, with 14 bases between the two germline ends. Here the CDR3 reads CASSLPLGGGYGYTF. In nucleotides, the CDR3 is TGTGCCAGCAGTTTACCCCTGGGGGGGGGCTATGGCTACACCTTC.

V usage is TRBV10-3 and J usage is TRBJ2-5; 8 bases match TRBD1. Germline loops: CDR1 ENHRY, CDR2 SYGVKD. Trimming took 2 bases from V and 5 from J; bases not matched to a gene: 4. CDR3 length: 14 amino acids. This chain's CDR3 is CAISEGQGRETQYF. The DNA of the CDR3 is TGTGCCATCAGTGAGGGACAGGGTCGGGAGACCCAGTACTTC.

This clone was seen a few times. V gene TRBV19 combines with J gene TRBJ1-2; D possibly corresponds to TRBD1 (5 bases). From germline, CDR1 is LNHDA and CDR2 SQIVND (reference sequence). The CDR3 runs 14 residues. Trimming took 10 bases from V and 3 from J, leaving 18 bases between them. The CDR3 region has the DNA TGTGCCACTAACGCCGCAGGGCACGACTATGGCTACACCTTC. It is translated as CATNAAGHDYGYTF. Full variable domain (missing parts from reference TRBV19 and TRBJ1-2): DGGITQSPKYLFRKEGQNVTLSCEQNLNHDAMYWYRQDPGQGLRLIYYSQIVNDFQKGDIAEGYSVSREKKESFPLTVTSAQKNPTAFYLCATNAAGHDYGYTFGSGTRLTVV.

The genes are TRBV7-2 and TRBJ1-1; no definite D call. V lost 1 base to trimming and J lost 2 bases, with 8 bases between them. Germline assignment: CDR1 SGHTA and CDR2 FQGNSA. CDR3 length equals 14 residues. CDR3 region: CASSLVSGNTEAFF. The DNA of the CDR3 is TGTGCCAGCAGCTTAGTGTCGGGAAACACTGAAGCTTTCTTT.

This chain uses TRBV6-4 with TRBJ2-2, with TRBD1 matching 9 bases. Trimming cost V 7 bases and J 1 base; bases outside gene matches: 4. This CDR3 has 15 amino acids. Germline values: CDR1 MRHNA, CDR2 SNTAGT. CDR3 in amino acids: CASTPGQGNTGELFF. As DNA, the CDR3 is TGTGCCAGCACCCCGGGACAGGGGAACACCGGGGAGCTGTTTTTT.

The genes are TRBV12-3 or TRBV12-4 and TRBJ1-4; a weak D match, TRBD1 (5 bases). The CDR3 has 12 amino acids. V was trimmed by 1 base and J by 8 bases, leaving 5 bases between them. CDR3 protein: CASSLEGEKLFF. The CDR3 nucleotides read TGTGCCAGCAGTTTAGAGGGGGAAAAACTGTTTTTT.

The CDR3 nucleotides read TGCGCCAGCAGCCAAGAGAGAACAGGGCACACTGAAGCTTTCTTT. It translates to CASSQERTGHTEAFF. The rearrangement links TRBV4-1 to TRBJ1-1, with D possibly TRBD1 on 6 matching bases. V was trimmed by 0 bases and J by 3 bases, leaving 11 bases between them. In germline, CDR1 is MGHRA, CDR2 YSYEKL. This CDR3 is built from 15 residues.

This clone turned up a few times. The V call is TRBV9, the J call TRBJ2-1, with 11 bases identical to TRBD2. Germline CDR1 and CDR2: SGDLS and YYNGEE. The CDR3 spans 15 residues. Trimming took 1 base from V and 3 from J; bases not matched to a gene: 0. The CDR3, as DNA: TGTGCCAGCAGCGTAACTAGCGGGGGCTACAATGAGCAGTTCTTC. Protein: CASSVTSGGYNEQFF.

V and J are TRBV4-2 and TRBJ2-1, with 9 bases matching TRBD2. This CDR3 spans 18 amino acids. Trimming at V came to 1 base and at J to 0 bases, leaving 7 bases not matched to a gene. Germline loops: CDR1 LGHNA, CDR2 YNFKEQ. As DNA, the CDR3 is TGTGCCAGCAGCCAAGTAGCGGGGGTAGCGAGCTCCTACAATGAGCAGTTCTTC. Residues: CASSQVAGVASSYNEQFF.

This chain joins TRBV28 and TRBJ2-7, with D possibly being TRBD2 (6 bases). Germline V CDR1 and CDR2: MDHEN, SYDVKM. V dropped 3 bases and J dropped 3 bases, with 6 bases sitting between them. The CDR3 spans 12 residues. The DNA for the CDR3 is TGTGCCAGCAGTTTGACTAGCTACGAGCAGTACTTC. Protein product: CASSLTSYEQYF.

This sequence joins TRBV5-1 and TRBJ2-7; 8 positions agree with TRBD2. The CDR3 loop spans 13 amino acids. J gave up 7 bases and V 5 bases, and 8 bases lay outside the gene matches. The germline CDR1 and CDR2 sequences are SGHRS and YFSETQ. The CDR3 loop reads CASRRGGRGEQYF. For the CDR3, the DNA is TGCGCCAGCAGGCGCGGGGGGAGGGGTGAGCAGTACTTC.

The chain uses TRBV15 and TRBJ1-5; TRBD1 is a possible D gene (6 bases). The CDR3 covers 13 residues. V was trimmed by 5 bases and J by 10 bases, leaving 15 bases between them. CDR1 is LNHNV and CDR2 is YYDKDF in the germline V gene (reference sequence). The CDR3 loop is CATSAGAQGPQHF. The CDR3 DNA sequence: TGTGCCACCAGCGCGGGGGCTCAGGGCCCCCAGCATTTT.

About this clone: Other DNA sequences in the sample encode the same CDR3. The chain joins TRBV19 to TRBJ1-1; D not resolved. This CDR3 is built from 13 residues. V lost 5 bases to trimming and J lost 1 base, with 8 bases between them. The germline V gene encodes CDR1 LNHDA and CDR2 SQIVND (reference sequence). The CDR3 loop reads CASSLNRNTEAFF. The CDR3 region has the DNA TGTGCCAGTAGTTTGAACAGGAACACTGAAGCTTTCTTT.

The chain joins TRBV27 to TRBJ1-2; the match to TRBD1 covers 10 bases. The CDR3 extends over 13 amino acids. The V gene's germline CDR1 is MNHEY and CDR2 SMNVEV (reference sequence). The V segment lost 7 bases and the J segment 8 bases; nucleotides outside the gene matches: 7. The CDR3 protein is CASKTGGAVGYTF. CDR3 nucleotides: TGTGCCAGCAAGACAGGGGGCGCGGTCGGCTACACCTTC.

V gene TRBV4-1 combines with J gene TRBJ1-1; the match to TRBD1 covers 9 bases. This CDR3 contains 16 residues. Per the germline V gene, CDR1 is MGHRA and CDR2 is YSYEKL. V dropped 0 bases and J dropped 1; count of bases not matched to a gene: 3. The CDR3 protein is CASSQDGTGRNTEAFF. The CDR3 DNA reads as TGCGCCAGCAGCCAAGATGGGACAGGGCGGAACACTGAAGCTTTCTTT.

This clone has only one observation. In DNA, the CDR3 is TGTGCCAGCAGTGATCGGACGGACAGGAGCCAGCCCCAGCATTTT. This encodes CASSDRTDRSQPQHF. V is TRBV2 and J is TRBJ1-5; 7 positions agree with TRBD1. CDR3 length: 15 amino acids. The V and J ends lost 3 bases and 7 bases, in that order; junction bases with no gene match: 9. CDR1 is SNHLY and CDR2 is FYNNEI in the germline V gene.

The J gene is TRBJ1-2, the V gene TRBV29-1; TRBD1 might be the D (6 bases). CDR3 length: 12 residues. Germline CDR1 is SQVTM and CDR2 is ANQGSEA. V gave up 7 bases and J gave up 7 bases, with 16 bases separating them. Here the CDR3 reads CSAVQLQGGYTF. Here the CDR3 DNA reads TGCAGCGCGGTCCAACTACAGGGTGGCTACACCTTC.

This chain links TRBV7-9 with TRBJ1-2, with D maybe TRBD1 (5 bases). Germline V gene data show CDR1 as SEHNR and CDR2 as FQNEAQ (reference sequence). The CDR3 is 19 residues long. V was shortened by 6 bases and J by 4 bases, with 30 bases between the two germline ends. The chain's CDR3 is CASRPLTALLWRNFYGYTF. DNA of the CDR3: TGTGCCAGCAGACCCCTGACAGCCCTGCTATGGAGAAATTTCTATGGCTACACCTTC.

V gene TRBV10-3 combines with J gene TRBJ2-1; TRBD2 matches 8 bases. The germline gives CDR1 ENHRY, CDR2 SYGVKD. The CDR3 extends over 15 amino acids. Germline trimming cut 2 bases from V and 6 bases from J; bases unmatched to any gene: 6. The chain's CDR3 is CAISEQTSAGNEQFF. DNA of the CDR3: TGTGCCATCAGTGAGCAGACTAGCGCGGGCAATGAGCAGTTCTTC.